This TCR beta chain was captured by sequencing in a study of blood T cell repertoires in COVID-19. Assay used: immunoSEQ multiplex PCR; TCRdb lists only in-frame clones, some missing. This table holds around 400,000 clones, about 90% found once. CDR1 SEHNR and CDR2 FQNEAQ come from the germline V gene (reference sequence). Trimming removed 0 bases from V and 6 bases from J; junction bases left unmatched: 15. The CDR3 length is 19 residues. Patients at the Seattle site were enrolled during active infection and followed longitudinally. This clone was recorded once. The chain carries TRBV7-9 and TRBJ2-2; TRBD1 agrees at 8 bases. The sequence was obtained from a woman aged 55-69 years with COVID-19, enrolled during active disease. The specimen sequenced was peripheral blood. This chain's CDR3 is CASSLATFRTGSSSGELFF. In DNA form, the CDR3 reads TGTGCCAGCAGCTTAGCGACCTTCCGGACAGGGTCATCTTCCGGGGAGCTGTTTTTT.